The sequence of this T cell receptor (beta chain) was determined in a study of blood T cell repertoires in COVID-19. As handled by the study authors: Nucleated cell counts were estimated from reference gene primer amplification. Sequenced by immunoSEQ multiplex PCR; TCRdb stores in-frame clones only, minus some. V and J calls and clone size are given by that table; D and trimming were obtained from the DNA. The table shows approximately 280,000 clones, with under 90% occurring only once. The junction had 4 bases not matched to a gene; V was cut back by 0 bases and J by 4 bases. The CDR3 totals 15 residues. Germline CDR1 MNHEY, CDR2 SVGAGI. Clinical histories supplied by participants themselves formed the basis of cohort assignment.

The sample comprised PBMCs or T cells enriched from blood (not recorded which). The rearrangement links TRBV6-5 to TRBJ1-1; 8 nucleotides match TRBD1. The sequence was collected from a woman in her fifties or sixties who had recovered from COVID-19. CDR3 DNA sequence: TGTGCCAGCAGTTACTCCCCGGACAGGGTCACTGAAGCTTTCTTT. Residues: CASSYSPDRVTEAFF.